The 15 T cell receptor beta chains listed next were all sequenced from one sample in a study of shared clonotypes between healthy human individuals. Here immunoSEQ multiplex PCR was the method, and the copy in TCRdb shows in-frame clones only, minus some. The repertoire has fewer than 3 million clones, roughly 92% of them found once; the top ten carry approximately 0.4%. Sequencing was done on a sample of naive CD4+ T cells from PBMCs. Subset indicated: CD45RA+ positively selected. Receptor source: a man younger than 30 in good health. Some clones in this sample may be carry-over from other donors' samples.

This chain links TRBV21-1 with TRBJ1-5; TRBD1, as called in the table, went unchecked against the DNA. TRBV21-1 is annotated as a pseudogene. This CDR3 contains 19 residues. For the CDR3, the DNA is TGTGCCAGCACCTCACCCGCACCCGGACAGGGGGCGAGTGAAAAGCCCCAGCATTTT. This sequence encodes CASTSPAPGQGASEKPQHF.

This clone was counted a single time. The rearrangement joins TRBV7-2 to TRBJ2-7; 7 positions agree with TRBD2. Trimming at V came to 2 bases and at J to 6 bases, leaving 13 bases not matched to a gene. The V gene's germline CDR1 is SGHTA and CDR2 FQGNSA. There are 16 residues in the CDR3. DNA for the CDR3: TGTGCCAGCAGCTTAAGGGGAGGAGGGAGGGCTCCCGAGCAGTACTTC. This translates into CASSLRGGGRAPEQYF.

The genes are TRBV6-1 and TRBJ2-7; tentative D call: TRBD2 (5 bases). Between the trimmed V and J ends, which lost 2 bases and 5 bases, there was a span of 7 bases. CDR1 is MNHNS, CDR2 SASEGT, per germline. The CDR3 consists of 12 residues. The CDR3 loop is CASSETGNEQYF. The DNA for the CDR3 is TGTGCCAGCAGTGAAACCGGGAACGAGCAGTACTTC.

This CDR3 is CASSLAGGQGTQPQHF. DNA of the CDR3: TGTGCCAGCAGCTTAGCGGGTGGGCAGGGTACGCAGCCCCAGCATTTT. V and J are TRBV7-9 and TRBJ1-5; D possibly corresponds to TRBD1 (5 bases). There are 16 residues in the CDR3. The V end was cut by 0 bases, the J end by 7 bases, with 16 bases between. The germline gives CDR1 SEHNR, CDR2 FQNEAQ (reference sequence).

The V call is TRBV7-9, the J call TRBJ1-1; 7 nucleotides match TRBD1. V was pared by 6 bases and J by 3 bases, with 16 bases of the junction left unmatched. This CDR3 has 17 residues. Per the germline V gene, CDR1 is SEHNR and CDR2 is FQNEAQ (reference sequence). The CDR3 here is CASSSTGDWIEDTEAFF. CDR3 nucleotides: TGTGCCAGCAGTTCTACAGGGGATTGGATTGAGGACACTGAAGCTTTCTTT.

The chain joins TRBV5-1 to TRBJ2-1; D unclear. V was shortened by 4 bases and J by 8 bases, with 16 bases between the two germline ends. The CDR3 loop spans 14 amino acids. Germline V gene sequence: CDR1 SGHRS, CDR2 YFSETQ. The CDR3 sequence is CASSANLDSHEQFF. CDR3 bases: TGCGCCAGCAGCGCCAATCTAGATTCGCATGAGCAGTTCTTC.

Of note for this clone: In the same sample, other DNA sequences code for this CDR3. The chain combines TRBV5-1 with TRBJ2-1, with TRBD2 as a possible D gene (5 bases). The CDR3 contains 15 residues. V was pared by 0 bases and J by 2 bases, with 9 bases between. The germline gives CDR1 SGHRS, CDR2 YFSETQ. The CDR3 reads CASSLVAGAYNEQFF. The DNA of the CDR3 is TGCGCCAGCAGCTTGGTGGCGGGCGCCTACAATGAGCAGTTCTTC. The entire variable domain, with the rest obtained from reference TRBV5-1 and TRBJ2-1, is as follows: KAGVTQTPRYLIKTRGQQVTLSCSPISGHRSVSWYQQTPGQGLQFLFEYFSETQRNKGNFPGRFSGRQFSNSRSEMNVSTLELGDSALYLCASSLVAGAYNEQFFGPGTRLTVL.

The chain carries TRBV28 and TRBJ2-5, with D possibly being TRBD2 (5 bases). CDR1 and CDR2 from the germline V gene are MDHEN and SYDVKM. The CDR3 loop spans 12 amino acids. The V gene lost 3 bases and the J gene lost 7 bases, with 9 bases spanning the gap. This CDR3 is CASSLILATQYF. The CDR3 bases are TGTGCCAGCAGTTTGATTCTAGCGACCCAGTACTTC. Supplemented by reference TRBV28 and TRBJ2-5, the full variable domain reads DVKVTQSSRYLVKRTGEKVFLECVQDMDHENMFWYRQDPGLGLRLIYFSYDVKMKEKGDIPEGYSVSREKKERFSLILESASTNQTSMYLCASSLILATQYFGPGTRLLVL.

CDR3 DNA sequence: TGCAGCGTTGACTCGGTGGCAAACTATGGCTACACCTTC. Its translation: CSVDSVANYGYTF. The chain combines TRBV29-1 with TRBJ1-2; D is ambiguous. Germline V CDR1 and CDR2: SQVTM, ANQGSEA. This CDR3 contains 13 residues. The germline V and J ends were trimmed by 3 bases and 2 bases, with 10 bases remaining between them.

The count of this clone is one. This sequence joins TRBV7-8 and TRBJ1-2, with 9 nucleotides matching TRBD1. Germline V lookup: CDR1 SGHVS, CDR2 FQNEAQ. The V and J ends lost 6 bases and 5 bases, in that order; junction bases with no gene match: 7. The CDR3 spans 14 residues. CDR3 nucleotides: TGTGCCAGCAGTTCCGGGACAGGGTCGTATGGCTACACCTTC. Translation: CASSSGTGSYGYTF. Filled out from reference TRBV7-8 and TRBJ1-2, the complete variable domain reads GAGVSQSPRYKVAKRGQDVALRCDPISGHVSLFWYQQALGQGPEFLTYFQNEAQLDKSGLPSDRFFAERPEGSVSTLKIQRTQQEDSAVYLCASSSGTGSYGYTFGSGTRLTVV.

In DNA, the CDR3 is TGTGCCAGCAGTGAAGTGGGGGGGTACAATCAGCCCCAGCATTTT. It codes for CASSEVGGYNQPQHF. This chain connects TRBV6-1 to TRBJ1-5; tentatively, D is TRBD1 (5 bases). Germline V gene data show CDR1 as MNHNS and CDR2 as SASEGT. CDR3 length: 15 amino acids. The V gene lost 1 base and the J gene lost 3 bases, with 10 bases spanning the gap.

About this clone: Other DNA sequences within the sample encode an identical CDR3. The CDR3 region has the DNA TGTGCCAGCACCCGAGACAGGATGAACACTGAAGCTTTCTTT. It codes for CASTRDRMNTEAFF. The chain joins TRBV6-1 to TRBJ1-1, with D perhaps matching TRBD1 (6 bases). The V gene's germline CDR1 is MNHNS and CDR2 SASEGT. V shed 7 bases and J shed 0 bases, with 12 bases lying between them. This CDR3 has 14 amino acids.

This rearrangement joins TRBV9 to TRBJ2-1; the D gene is possibly TRBD1 (5 bases). The CDR3 extends over 13 amino acids. Germline V gene sequence: CDR1 SGDLS, CDR2 YYNGEE. V gave up 7 bases and J gave up 0 bases, with 8 bases separating them. DNA of the CDR3: TGTGCCAGCGGACATAGCTCCTACAATGAGCAGTTCTTC. Translating it yields CASGHSSYNEQFF.

The chain employs TRBV9 and TRBJ2-7, with D possibly TRBD2 on 5 matching bases. Germline CDR1 and CDR2: SGDLS and YYNGEE. V was trimmed by 4 bases and J by 2 bases, leaving 16 bases between them. This CDR3 spans 15 amino acids. The CDR3 sequence is CASSPGWGATYEQYF. The CDR3 coding sequence is TGTGCCAGCAGCCCCGGATGGGGAGCTACCTACGAGCAGTACTTC.

The V call is TRBV18, the J call TRBJ2-5, with D unresolved. The ends were cut back, 6 bases at V and 4 bases at J, with 15 bases in the middle. From germline, CDR1 is KGHSH and CDR2 LQKENI. This CDR3 is built from 14 residues. CDR3 nucleotide sequence: TGTGCCAGCTCGCCGACCCCGAAGGGAGAGACCCAGTACTTC. It encodes CASSPTPKGETQYF. The full variable domain, with the rest looked up from reference TRBV18 and TRBJ2-5, is NAGVMQNPRHLVRRRGQEARLRCSPMKGHSHVYWYRQLPEEGLKFMVYLQKENIIDESGMPKERFSAEFPKEGPSILRIQQVVRGDSAAYFCASSPTPKGETQYFGPGTRLLVL.